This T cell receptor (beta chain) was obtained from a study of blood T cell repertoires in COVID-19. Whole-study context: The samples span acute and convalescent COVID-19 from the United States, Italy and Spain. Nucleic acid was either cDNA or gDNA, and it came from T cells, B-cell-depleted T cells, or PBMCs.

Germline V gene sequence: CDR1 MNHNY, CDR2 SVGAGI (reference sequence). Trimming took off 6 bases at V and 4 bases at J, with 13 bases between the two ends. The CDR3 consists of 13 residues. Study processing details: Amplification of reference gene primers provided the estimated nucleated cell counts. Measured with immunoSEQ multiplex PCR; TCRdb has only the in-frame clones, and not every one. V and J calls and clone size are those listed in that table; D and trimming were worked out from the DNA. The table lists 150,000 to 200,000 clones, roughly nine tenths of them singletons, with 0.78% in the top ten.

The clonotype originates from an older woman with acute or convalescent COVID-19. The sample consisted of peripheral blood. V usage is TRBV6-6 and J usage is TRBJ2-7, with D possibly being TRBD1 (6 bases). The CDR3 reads CASSQTGLYEQYF. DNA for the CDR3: TGTGCCAGCAGCCAGACAGGCCTATACGAGCAGTACTTC.